This paragraph covers one TCR beta chain sequence. It has no known antigen specificity. Base qualities were left out, and no much larger clone turns up one base away. The germline V gene sets CDR1 to SQVTM and CDR2 to ANQGSEA. Reading from cysteine to phenylalanine, the CDR3 counts 12 amino acids. The entry retains the CDR3 DNA only, 36 bases that are in frame from base 1. Trimming takes 3 bases from V and 7 bases from J, and the germline ends sit 10 bases apart. Memory CD4+ T cells were isolated as CD4+CD45RO+CD25- cells. Tregs, naive and memory CD4+ T cells from tumor, blood and ipsilateral draining lymph nodes of a handful of breast cancer patients underwent full-length TCR alpha and beta sequencing. Tumor tissue and lymph nodes from ipsilateral axillary dissection were perfused with PBS, minced and digested with collagenase I and hyaluronidase. FACS confirmed that the sorted cell populations were more than 90% pure.

This record belongs to a study (dated by TCRdb to about 2015). Regarding the complete study: The study tested whether tumor-infiltrating Tregs in breast cancer are recruited from blood Tregs or converted in situ from other CD4+ T cell subsets.

What the work shows at the level of the full study, not this receptor alone: The larger-cohort validation was restricted to a single TCR beta V-J rearrangement rather than whole repertoires. Tumor memory CD4+ T cell TCR gene usage was found to cluster with blood and lymph node memory CD4+ cells and with lymph node naive CD4+ cells. The greatest overlap of tumor-infiltrating Treg TCR alpha and beta sequences was with tumor naive CD4+ T cells, followed next by blood naive CD4+ T cells.

Full-length TCR variable regions were amplified by 5' RACE PCR with constant-region reverse primers, followed by semi-nested PCR with Nested Universal Primer A. Using the ReliaPrep RNA Cell Miniprep System, total RNA was extracted, and the SMARTer RACE 5'/3' Kit was then used to reverse transcribe the RNA into 5'RACE-ready cDNA. Multiplex adaptors were used to barcode full-length TCR alpha and beta libraries, and the barcoded libraries were sequenced on an Illumina MiSeq. As for the original processing: For each of nine subset-tissue groups, sequencing data from the five patients were pooled, and the groups were compared by unsupervised clustering of TCR gene usage. The Morisita-Horn index was used to calculate repertoire similarity, with shared sequences weighted according to their contribution to each repertoire. TCRdb's own reprocessing of the public reads used fastp at Q25 and MiXCR and kept productive beta chains. Records with the same CDR3 protein are collapsed into one entry carrying the most frequent genes and DNA. Clone size and V and J calls follow TCRdb, not the original study. Here the sample has 50,000 to 65,000 distinct CDR3 sequences; around 26% occur a single time. Of the sample, 2.5% to 3.5% is held by the ten largest clones.

The V and J genes are TRBV29-1 and TRBJ2-1; the D gene assignment is ambiguous. Sequenced: tumor-infiltrating memory CD4+ T cells sorted from the breast tumor. This specimen's cell subset or site label, interpreted: memory CD4+ T cells, CD4+CD45RO+CD25-. This receptor was identified in a female donor with breast cancer. The nucleotides read TGCAGCGTTGATTCCCCGGGTAATGAGCAGTTCTTC. Its protein product is CSVDSPGNEQFF.